The subject of this entry is one TCR beta chain. V lost 8 bases, J lost 5 bases, and 10 bases lay in between. This CDR3 comprises 12 residues. Germline V gene sequence: CDR1 MNHEY, CDR2 SVGAGI. The age range of participants was about 18 to 90 years, with residence in about 25 US areas. Cohorts were assigned according to the clinical history that participants reported. Recovery among Cohort 3 donors was established by two negative PCRs, clearance, or symptom resolution. Study processing details: The assay estimated nucleated cells by amplifying reference gene primers. TCRdb's copy holds only in-frame clones and misses some; the assay was immunoSEQ multiplex PCR. V and J calls and clone size come straight from that table; D and trimming were deduced from the DNA. In the table there are approximately 300,000 clones, roughly 90% of which are singletons. The sample is drawn from a study of blood T cell repertoires in COVID-19.

This clonotype originated in a woman younger than 45 who had recovered from COVID-19. This sequence joins TRBV6-5 and TRBJ2-1; D is ambiguous. The sequenced sample consisted of PBMCs or T cells enriched from blood (not recorded which). This CDR3 is CASLTSDNEQFF. CDR3 sequence (DNA): TGTGCCAGCCTGACTTCTGACAATGAGCAGTTCTTC.